Below, one T cell receptor (beta chain) is given with its context. No antigen is known for it. This sample is part of a study of CD8 T cells in ankylosing spondylitis. Overall study results and limits: The study identified a TCR beta motif of roughly eight highly homologous variants that appeared characteristic of ankylosing spondylitis blood.

Using its own MiXCR run on the 5' RACE reads, TCRdb lists one record per CDR3 protein. The sample has hundreds of thousands of distinct CDR3 sequences; 9.5% to 15% are singletons. The ends were cut back, 1 base at V and 4 bases at J, with 7 bases in the middle. CDR1 and CDR2 from the germline V gene are SGHTA and FQGNSA. CDR3 size: 13 residues. The receptor's source is a male donor with ankylosing spondylitis. Sequencing used blood, either unsorted or a sorted T cell fraction (not recorded which). The chain uses TRBV7-2 and TRBJ1-2; D not certain. The DNA for the CDR3 is TGTGCCAGCAGCTTAGTTCCTGGCTATGGCTACACCTTC. Translated, it gives CASSLVPGYGYTF.